What follows are 5 T cell receptor beta chains derived from one specimen sequenced in a study of cytomegalovirus exposure and HLA in healthy donors. Primers included in the PCR were 60 Vbeta and 13 Jbeta primers. The protocol was immunoSEQ multiplex PCR, while the TCRdb copy is restricted to in-frame clones and leaves out a portion. The sample holds roughly 150,000 clones, roughly four fifths seen once. Sequencing used PBMCs. These receptors were taken from a woman younger than 35 in good health and CMV-seronegative.

This chain uses TRBV7-6 with TRBJ1-3; no clear D. The CDR3 is made up of 14 amino acids. The V gene lost 1 base and the J gene lost 3 bases, with 7 bases spanning the gap. The germline CDR1 and CDR2 sequences are SGHVS and FNYEAQ. CDR3 sequence reads: CASSLGGSGNTIYF. The CDR3 DNA is TGTGCCAGCAGCTTAGGTGGCAGTGGAAACACCATATATTTT. The variable domain in full, with the rest retrieved from reference TRBV7-6 and TRBJ1-3, is GAGVSQSPRYKVTKRGQDVALRCDPISGHVSLYWYRQALGQGPEFLTYFNYEAQQDKSGLPNDRFSAERPEGSISTLTIQRTEQRDSAMYRCASSLGGSGNTIYFGEGSWLTVV.

Comment on this clone: Different DNA sequences within this sample yield the same CDR3. The chain has TRBV13 and TRBJ2-1, with D perhaps matching TRBD2 (6 bases). From germline, CDR1 is PRHDT and CDR2 FYEKMQ (reference sequence). The length of the CDR3 is 14 residues. V was cut by 5 bases and J by 10 bases, with 18 bases left in between. Here the CDR3 DNA reads TGTGCCAGCAGCCCCCGGGACTTCGGCAACGAGCAGTTCTTC. Its translation is CASSPRDFGNEQFF.

The count of this clone is one. The V call is TRBV18, the J call TRBJ1-4; D is unclear. The germline V gene encodes CDR1 KGHSH and CDR2 LQKENI. This CDR3 has 13 residues. Trimming pared 4 bases from V and 5 bases from J, leaving 8 bases between. For the CDR3, the DNA is TGTGCCAGCTCACGAGGAAAGAATGAAAAACTGTTTTTT. Protein product: CASSRGKNEKLFF.

This rearrangement joins TRBV5-1 to TRBJ1-1; TRBD1 matches 8 bases. With 4 bases clipped from V and 6 bases from J, the junction kept 5 bases outside the gene matches. The CDR3 spans 13 residues. Germline assignment: CDR1 SGHRS and CDR2 YFSETQ. This chain's CDR3 is CASSLLDRAEAFF. The DNA of the CDR3 is TGCGCCAGCAGCCTCCTGGACAGGGCTGAAGCTTTCTTT.

V usage is TRBV2 and J usage is TRBJ1-2; 11 bases agree with TRBD1. Per the germline V gene, CDR1 is SNHLY and CDR2 is FYNNEI. CDR3 length: 16 residues. V was pared by 3 bases and J by 3 bases, with 6 bases of the junction left unmatched. This chain's CDR3 is CASSEGTGGWDYGYTF. The CDR3 bases are TGTGCCAGCAGTGAGGGGACAGGGGGTTGGGACTATGGCTACACCTTC.